This T cell receptor beta chain comes out of a study of blood T cell repertoires in COVID-19. Study-level background: Sites across the United States, Italy and Spain contributed samples from acute and convalescent COVID-19. PBMCs, B-cell-depleted T cells, or T cells provided the cDNA or gDNA that made up the material.

The germline gives CDR1 LGHDT, CDR2 YNNKEL (reference sequence). This CDR3 region has 15 residues. V dropped 4 bases and J dropped 6 bases, with 18 bases sitting between them. Method: immunoSEQ multiplex PCR; TCRdb's copy keeps in-frame clones and lacks some. This table has some 300,000 clones, 90% to 95% appearing once. Which cohort a participant joined came from the clinical history participants gave. The chain links TRBV3-1 (or the pseudogene TRBV3-2) to TRBJ1-2, with D hard to call. Specimen: PBMCs or T cells enriched from blood (not recorded which). The TCR was taken from a woman aged 25-40 years who had been exposed to COVID-19. Here the CDR3 reads CASSLNDGVGDGYTF. The CDR3 bases are TGTGCCAGCAGCCTTAACGACGGGGTCGGGGATGGCTACACCTTC.